This T cell receptor (beta chain) is from a study of regulatory T cells in long-lasting Graves disease. Overall study context: Disease was considered persistent Graves' disease after over 5 years of antithyroid drugs (with positive TSH receptor antibodies). Regarding the study as a whole: Lower TCR diversity was seen in persistent Graves' patients than in newly diagnosed ones. Segments TRBV28, TRBJ1-2 and TRBJ2-5 showed preferential usage in persistent disease.

In building TCR beta libraries, iRepertoire HTBI primers were used together with Arm-PCR of CDR3 regions. Using its own MiXCR run on the multiplex PCR reads, TCRdb lists one record per CDR3 protein. The sample records hundreds of thousands of distinct CDR3 sequences, around 20% being singletons. Time point here: persistent/refractory GD, antithyroid drugs over 5 years with positive TRAb. Generation of the TCR library employed RNA extracted from PBMCs. The V gene's germline CDR1 is LNHDA and CDR2 SQIVND (reference sequence). Trimming cost V 9 bases and J 0 bases, with 9 bases left between them. This CDR3 contains 13 residues. The table lists this clonotype with many counts. The antigen is unknown.

This TCR was sampled from a female donor with Graves disease. Material: peripheral blood mononuclear cells (PBMCs), obtained when the disease was refractory, from a patient treated with antithyroid drugs. The rearrangement links TRBV19 to TRBJ1-5, with D hard to call. The CDR3 sequence: CASSPDSNQPQHF. The CDR3 DNA reads TGTGCCAGCAGCCCCGATAGCAATCAGCCCCAGCATTTT.